This TCR beta chain emerged from a study of T cell repertoires in ileal Crohn's disease. Whole-study context: From the surgical specimen's inflamed ileum, biopsies were taken as M0. Study-level findings and limits: Active smokers at surgery had more clonal expansions than non-smokers.

The repertoire was sequenced with immunoSEQ multiplex PCR; TCRdb's copy has only in-frame clones and lacks some. The sample consists of 1,500 to 2,000 clones, about 92% of them appearing once. With regard to this clone: Its antigen remains unknown.

The time point here: inflamed ileum from the surgical specimen. Sequenced sample: ileal tissue. The clonotype was recovered from an adult with Crohn's disease.

The CDR3 sequence is CASSPRFGYTF. CDR3 nucleotide sequence: TGTGCCAGCAGCCCCAGGTTTGGCTACACCTTC. The V call is TRBV28, the J call TRBJ1-2, with D hard to call. There are 11 residues in the CDR3. Deletions cut 6 bases from V and 7 bases from J, with 9 bases between. Germline V gene sequence: CDR1 MDHEN, CDR2 SYDVKM.